This TCR beta chain appears in the sequencing data of a study of cytomegalovirus exposure and HLA in healthy donors. Overall study findings and caveats: Per published accounts, TCR beta sequences correctly predicted the HLA-A and HLA-B alleles of most subjects. Under 20,000 TCR beta sequences were associated with HLA alleles at 0.05 false discovery rate in a later analysis.

With regard to this clone: Its antigen is still unknown.

Primers for the PCR totalled 60 Vbeta and 13 Jbeta. Data came from immunoSEQ multiplex PCR; TCRdb stores just in-frame clones and leaves some out. Seen here are some 100,000 clones, about 70% observed once, and the top ten hold around 4.8%. Between the trimmed V and J ends, which lost 2 bases and 0 bases, there was a span of 14 bases. Germline V gene sequence: CDR1 GTSNPN, CDR2 SVGIG (reference sequence). There are 15 residues in the CDR3. The clonotype was recovered from a young woman in good health and CMV-seropositive. Sequenced input: PBMCs. V usage is TRBV30 and J usage is TRBJ2-7, with a possible D match to TRBD2 (5 bases). The CDR3 is CAWSSDWRSSYEQYF. Here the CDR3 DNA reads TGTGCCTGGAGTTCAGACTGGAGGAGCTCCTACGAGCAGTACTTC.